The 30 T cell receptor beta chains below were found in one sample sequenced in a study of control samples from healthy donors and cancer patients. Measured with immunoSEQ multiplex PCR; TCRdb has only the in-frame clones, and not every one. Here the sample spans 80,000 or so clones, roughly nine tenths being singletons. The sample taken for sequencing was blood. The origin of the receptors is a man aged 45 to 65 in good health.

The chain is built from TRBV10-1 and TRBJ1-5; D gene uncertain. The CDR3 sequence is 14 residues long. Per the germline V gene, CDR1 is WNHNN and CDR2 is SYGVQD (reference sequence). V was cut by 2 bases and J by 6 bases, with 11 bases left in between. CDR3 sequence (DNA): TGCGCCAGCAGTGAGCAGGCGGGGTGTCAGCCCCAGCATTTT. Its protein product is CASSEQAGCQPQHF.

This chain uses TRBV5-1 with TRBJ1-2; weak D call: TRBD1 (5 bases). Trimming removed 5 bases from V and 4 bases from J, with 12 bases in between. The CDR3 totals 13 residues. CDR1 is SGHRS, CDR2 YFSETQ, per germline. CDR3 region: CASSPGRSYGYTF. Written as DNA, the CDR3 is TGCGCCAGCAGTCCGGGACGCTCCTATGGCTACACCTTC.

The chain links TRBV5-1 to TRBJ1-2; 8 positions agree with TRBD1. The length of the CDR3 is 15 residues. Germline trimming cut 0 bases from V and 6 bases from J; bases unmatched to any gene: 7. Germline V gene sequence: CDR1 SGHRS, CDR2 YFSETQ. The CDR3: CASSLVSQGANGYTF. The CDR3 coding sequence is TGCGCCAGCAGCTTGGTATCCCAGGGGGCGAATGGCTACACCTTC.

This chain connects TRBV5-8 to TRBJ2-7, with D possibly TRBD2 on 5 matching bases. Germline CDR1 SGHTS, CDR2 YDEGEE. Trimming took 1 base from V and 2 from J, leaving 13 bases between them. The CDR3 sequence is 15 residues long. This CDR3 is CASSLSEDQAYEQYF. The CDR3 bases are TGTGCCAGCAGCTTGTCGGAGGACCAAGCCTACGAGCAGTACTTC.

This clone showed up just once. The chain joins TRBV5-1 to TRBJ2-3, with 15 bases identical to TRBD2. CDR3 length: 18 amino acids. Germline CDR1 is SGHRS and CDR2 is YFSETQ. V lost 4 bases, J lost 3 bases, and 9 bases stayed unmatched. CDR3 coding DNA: TGCGCCAGCAGCCGTACCGGGACTAGCGGGGGGAGGACAGATACGCAGTATTTT. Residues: CASSRTGTSGGRTDTQYF. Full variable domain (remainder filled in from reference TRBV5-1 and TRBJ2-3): KAGVTQTPRYLIKTRGQQVTLSCSPISGHRSVSWYQQTPGQGLQFLFEYFSETQRNKGNFPGRFSGRQFSNSRSEMNVSTLELGDSALYLCASSRTGTSGGRTDTQYFGPGTRLTVL.

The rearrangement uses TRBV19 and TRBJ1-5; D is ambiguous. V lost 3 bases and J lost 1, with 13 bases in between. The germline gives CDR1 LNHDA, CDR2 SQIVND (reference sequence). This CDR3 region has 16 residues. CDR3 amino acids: CASSMDRRESNQPQHF. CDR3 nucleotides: TGTGCCAGTAGTATGGATAGGAGGGAAAGCAATCAGCCCCAGCATTTT. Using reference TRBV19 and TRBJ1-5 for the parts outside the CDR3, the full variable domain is DGGITQSPKYLFRKEGQNVTLSCEQNLNHDAMYWYRQDPGQGLRLIYYSQIVNDFQKGDIAEGYSVSREKKESFPLTVTSAQKNPTAFYLCASSMDRRESNQPQHFGDGTRLSIL.

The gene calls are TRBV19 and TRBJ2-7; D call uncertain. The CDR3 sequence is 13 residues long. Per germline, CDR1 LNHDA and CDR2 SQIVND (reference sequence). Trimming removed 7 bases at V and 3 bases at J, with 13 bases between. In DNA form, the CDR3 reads TGTGCCAGTAACCCCGGTTCGGGCTACGAGCAGTACTTC. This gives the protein CASNPGSGYEQYF.

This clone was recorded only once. CDR3 nucleotide sequence: TGTGCCAGCAGTGAAGTATTAAAAGAGACCCAGTACTTC. Protein: CASSEVLKETQYF. The chain combines TRBV6-1 with TRBJ2-5; no definite D call. Trimming cost V 1 base and J 3 bases, with 6 bases left between them. Germline CDR1 is MNHNS and CDR2 is SASEGT. The CDR3 runs 13 residues.

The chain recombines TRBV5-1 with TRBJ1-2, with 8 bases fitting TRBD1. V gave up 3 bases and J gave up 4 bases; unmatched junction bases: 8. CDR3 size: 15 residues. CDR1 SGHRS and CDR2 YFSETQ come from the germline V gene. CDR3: CASSSTGALGYGYTF. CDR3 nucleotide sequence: TGCGCCAGCAGCTCGACAGGGGCCCTAGGCTATGGCTACACCTTC. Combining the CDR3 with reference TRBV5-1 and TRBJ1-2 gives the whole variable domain KAGVTQTPRYLIKTRGQQVTLSCSPISGHRSVSWYQQTPGQGLQFLFEYFSETQRNKGNFPGRFSGRQFSNSRSEMNVSTLELGDSALYLCASSSTGALGYGYTFGSGTRLTVV.

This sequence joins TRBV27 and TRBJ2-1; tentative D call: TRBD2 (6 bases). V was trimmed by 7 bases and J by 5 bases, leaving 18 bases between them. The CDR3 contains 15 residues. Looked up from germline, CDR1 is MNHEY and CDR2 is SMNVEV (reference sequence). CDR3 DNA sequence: TGTGCCAGCAATACCCAGACTAGTCGCCACAATGAGCAGTTCTTC. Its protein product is CASNTQTSRHNEQFF.

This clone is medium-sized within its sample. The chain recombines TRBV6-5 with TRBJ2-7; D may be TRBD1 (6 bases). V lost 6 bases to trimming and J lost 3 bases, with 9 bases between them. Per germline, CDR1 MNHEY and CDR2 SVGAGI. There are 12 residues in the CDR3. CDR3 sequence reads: CASRKDSYEQYF. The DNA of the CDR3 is TGTGCCAGCAGGAAGGACAGCTACGAGCAGTACTTC.

DNA for the CDR3: TGTGCCAGCTATGGACAGGGAGGTTTGTTTCAGCCCCAGCATTTT. Its translation is CASYGQGGLFQPQHF. This rearrangement joins TRBV28 to TRBJ1-5; TRBD1 agrees at 8 bases. Germline lookup yields CDR1 MDHEN and CDR2 SYDVKM. This CDR3 has 15 residues. V dropped 8 bases and J dropped 6; count of bases not matched to a gene: 12.

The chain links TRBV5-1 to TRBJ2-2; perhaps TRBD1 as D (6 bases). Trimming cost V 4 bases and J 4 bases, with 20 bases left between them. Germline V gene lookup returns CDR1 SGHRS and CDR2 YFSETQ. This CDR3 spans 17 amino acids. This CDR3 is CASSRIFTGTGTGELFF. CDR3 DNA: TGCGCCAGCAGCCGAATTTTCACAGGGACGGGCACCGGGGAGCTGTTTTTT.

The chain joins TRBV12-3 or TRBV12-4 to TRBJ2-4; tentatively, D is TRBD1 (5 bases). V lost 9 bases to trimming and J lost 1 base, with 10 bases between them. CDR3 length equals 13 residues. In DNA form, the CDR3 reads TGTGCCAGTACGACAGACGCCAAAAACATTCAGTACTTC. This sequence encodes CASTTDAKNIQYF.

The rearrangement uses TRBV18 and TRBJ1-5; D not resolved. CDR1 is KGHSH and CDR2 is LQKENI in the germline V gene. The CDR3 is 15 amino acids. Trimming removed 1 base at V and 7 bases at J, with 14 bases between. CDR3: CASSPLPSPQQPQHF. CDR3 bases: TGTGCCAGCTCACCACTTCCGAGTCCCCAACAGCCCCAGCATTTT.

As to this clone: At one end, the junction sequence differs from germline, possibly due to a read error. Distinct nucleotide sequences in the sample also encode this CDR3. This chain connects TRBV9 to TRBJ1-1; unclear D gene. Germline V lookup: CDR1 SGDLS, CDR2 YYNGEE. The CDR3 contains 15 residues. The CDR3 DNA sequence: TGTGCCAGCAGCGTAGGATTGGAACCGAACACTGAAGCCTTCTTT. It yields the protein CASSVGLEPNTEAFF.

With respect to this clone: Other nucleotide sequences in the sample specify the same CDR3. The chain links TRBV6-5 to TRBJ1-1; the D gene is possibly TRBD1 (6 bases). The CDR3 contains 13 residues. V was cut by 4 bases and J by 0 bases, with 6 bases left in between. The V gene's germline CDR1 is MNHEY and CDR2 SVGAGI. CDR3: CASSWTVNTEAFF. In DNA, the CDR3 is TGTGCCAGCAGTTGGACAGTGAACACTGAAGCTTTCTTT.

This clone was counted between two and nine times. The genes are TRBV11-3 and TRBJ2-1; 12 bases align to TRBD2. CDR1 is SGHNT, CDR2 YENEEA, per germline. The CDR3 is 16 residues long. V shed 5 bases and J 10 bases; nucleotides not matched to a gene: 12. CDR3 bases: TGTGCCAGCAGCCCCTTGGCTAGCGGGGGGGCAGGGGAGCAGTTCTTC. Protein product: CASSPLASGGAGEQFF.

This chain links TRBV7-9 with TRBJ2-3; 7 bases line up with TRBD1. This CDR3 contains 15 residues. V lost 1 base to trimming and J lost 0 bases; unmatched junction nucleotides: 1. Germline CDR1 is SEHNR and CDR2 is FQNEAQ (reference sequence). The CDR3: CASSLGTGSTDTQYF. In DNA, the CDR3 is TGTGCCAGCAGCTTAGGGACAGGTAGCACAGATACGCAGTATTTT.

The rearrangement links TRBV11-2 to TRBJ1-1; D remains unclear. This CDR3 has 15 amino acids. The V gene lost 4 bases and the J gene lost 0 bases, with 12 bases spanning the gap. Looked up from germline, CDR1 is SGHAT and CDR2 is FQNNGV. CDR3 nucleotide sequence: TGTGCCAGCAGCTCCCGTGGTGAACTGAACACTGAAGCTTTCTTT. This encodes CASSSRGELNTEAFF.

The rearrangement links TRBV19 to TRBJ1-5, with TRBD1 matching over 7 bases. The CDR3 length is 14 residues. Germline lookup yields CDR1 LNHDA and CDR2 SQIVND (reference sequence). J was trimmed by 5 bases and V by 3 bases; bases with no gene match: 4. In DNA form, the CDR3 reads TGTGCCAGTAGTATCTGGCAGGGGGATCAGCCCCAGCATTTT. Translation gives CASSIWQGDQPQHF.

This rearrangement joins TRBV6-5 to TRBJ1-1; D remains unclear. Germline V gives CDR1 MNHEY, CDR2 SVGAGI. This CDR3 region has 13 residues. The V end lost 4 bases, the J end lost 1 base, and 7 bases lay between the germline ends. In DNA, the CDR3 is TGTGCCAGCAGTTGGGCCGAGAACACTGAAGCTTTCTTT. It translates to CASSWAENTEAFF.

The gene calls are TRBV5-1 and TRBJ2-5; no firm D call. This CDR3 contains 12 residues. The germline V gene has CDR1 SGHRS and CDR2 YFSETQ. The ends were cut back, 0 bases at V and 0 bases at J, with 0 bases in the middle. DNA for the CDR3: TGCGCCAGCAGCTTGGACCAAGAGACCCAGTACTTC. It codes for CASSLDQETQYF.

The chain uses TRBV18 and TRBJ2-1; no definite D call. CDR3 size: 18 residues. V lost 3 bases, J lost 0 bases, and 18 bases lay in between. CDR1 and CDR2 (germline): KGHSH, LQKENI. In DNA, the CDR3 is TGTGCCAGCTCACCTATCTTATTGACAAAAAGCTCCTACAATGAGCAGTTCTTC. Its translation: CASSPILLTKSSYNEQFF.

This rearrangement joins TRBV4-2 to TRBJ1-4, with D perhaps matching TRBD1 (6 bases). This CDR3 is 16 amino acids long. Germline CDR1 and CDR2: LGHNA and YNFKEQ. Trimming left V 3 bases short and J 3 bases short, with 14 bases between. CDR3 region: CASSQGNRESNEKLFF. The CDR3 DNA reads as TGTGCCAGCAGCCAGGGTAACAGGGAGTCTAATGAAAAACTGTTTTTT.

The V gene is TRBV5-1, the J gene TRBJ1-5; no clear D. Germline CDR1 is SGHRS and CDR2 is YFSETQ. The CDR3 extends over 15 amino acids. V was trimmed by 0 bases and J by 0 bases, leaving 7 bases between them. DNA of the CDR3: TGCGCCAGCAGCTTGGGGGATTATAGCAATCAGCCCCAGCATTTT. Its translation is CASSLGDYSNQPQHF. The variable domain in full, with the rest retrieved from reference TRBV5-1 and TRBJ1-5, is KAGVTQTPRYLIKTRGQQVTLSCSPISGHRSVSWYQQTPGQGLQFLFEYFSETQRNKGNFPGRFSGRQFSNSRSEMNVSTLELGDSALYLCASSLGDYSNQPQHFGDGTRLSIL.

CDR3 in amino acids: CASSFTVGQPAYEQYF. The CDR3 DNA is TGTGCCAGCAGCTTCACTGTCGGACAGCCAGCCTACGAGCAGTACTTC. The V gene is TRBV7-8, the J gene TRBJ2-7; tentative D call: TRBD1 (6 bases). The germline V gene encodes CDR1 SGHVS and CDR2 FQNEAQ. The CDR3 has 16 amino acids. V lost 3 bases, J lost 2 bases, and 17 bases lay in between. The variable domain in full, completed from reference TRBV7-8 and TRBJ2-7, reads GAGVSQSPRYKVAKRGQDVALRCDPISGHVSLFWYQQALGQGPEFLTYFQNEAQLDKSGLPSDRFFAERPEGSVSTLKIQRTQQEDSAVYLCASSFTVGQPAYEQYFGPGTRLTVT.

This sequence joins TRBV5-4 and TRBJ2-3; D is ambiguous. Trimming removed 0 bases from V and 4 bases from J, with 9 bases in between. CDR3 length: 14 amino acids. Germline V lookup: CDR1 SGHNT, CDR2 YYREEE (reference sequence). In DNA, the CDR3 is TGTGCCAGCAGCTTGGGGGCCCGGGCAGATACGCAGTATTTT. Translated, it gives CASSLGARADTQYF.

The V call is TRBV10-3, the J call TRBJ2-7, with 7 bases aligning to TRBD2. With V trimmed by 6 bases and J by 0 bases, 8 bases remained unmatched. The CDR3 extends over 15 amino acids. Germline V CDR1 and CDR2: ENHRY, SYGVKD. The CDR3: CAIRGGEGNSYEQYF. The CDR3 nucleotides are TGTGCCATCAGGGGAGGGGAGGGTAACTCCTACGAGCAGTACTTC.

The CDR3 DNA follows: TGTGCCAGCGGGGACGACAGGGTGCCCTATGGCTACACCTTC. It encodes CASGDDRVPYGYTF. V usage is TRBV19 and J usage is TRBJ1-2, with TRBD1 identical over 7 bases. CDR3 size: 14 residues. Germline V gene sequence: CDR1 LNHDA, CDR2 SQIVND (reference sequence). V was pared by 9 bases and J by 4 bases, with 11 bases of the junction left unmatched. Full variable domain (outside the CDR3, taken from reference TRBV19 and TRBJ1-2): DGGITQSPKYLFRKEGQNVTLSCEQNLNHDAMYWYRQDPGQGLRLIYYSQIVNDFQKGDIAEGYSVSREKKESFPLTVTSAQKNPTAFYLCASGDDRVPYGYTFGSGTRLTVV.